This TCR beta chain was sequenced during a study of shared clonotypes between healthy human individuals. Germline V lookup: CDR1 SEHNR, CDR2 FQNEAQ (reference sequence). The V end lost 5 bases, the J end lost 5 bases, and 5 bases lay between the germline ends. This CDR3 region has 11 residues. The method was immunoSEQ multiplex PCR; TCRdb's version includes in-frame clones alone and lacks a portion of them. The sample yields about 2.4 million clones, approximately 94% seen once. The chain couples TRBV7-9 to TRBJ2-3; D is unclear. The specimen was naive CD4+ T cells sorted from blood. Subset of the sample: CD45RA+ positively selected. This clonotype was sampled from a young man in good health. The CDR3 coding sequence is TGTGCCAGCAGCATACTAGATACGCAGTATTTT. Encoded protein: CASSILDTQYF.